The T cell receptor beta chain described here comes from a study of beta chain features in type 1 diabetes. The CDR3 covers 15 residues. Germline-derived CDR1 and CDR2 are MGHRA and YSYEKL. J gave up 7 bases and V 4 bases, and 5 bases lay outside the gene matches. cDNA synthesis used the whole RNA isolate, giving expressed TCRB sequences. TCRdb's copy holds only in-frame clones and misses some; the assay was immunoSEQ multiplex PCR. The sample consists of around 300,000 clones, about 11% of them appearing once. Sequenced material: naive CD4+ T cells from blood. This rearrangement joins TRBV4-1 to TRBJ2-1, with 12 bases fitting TRBD2. This receptor was taken from a woman aged 25 to 39 in good health. CDR3 DNA: TGCGCCAGCAGCCCGCTAGCGGGAGGGCATAATGAGCAGTTCTTC. Translation: CASSPLAGGHNEQFF.